This is a list of T cell receptor beta chains from one sample in a study of T cell clonotyping in hematopoietic cell transplantation. Repertoires were generated with immunoSEQ multiplex PCR, while TCRdb's copy carries only in-frame clones and drops some. Counted here are tens of thousands of clones, around nine tenths occurring once; the ten biggest clones make up around 1.8%. Sequences were obtained from peripheral blood mononuclear cells. Receptors originate from a woman aged 40 to 50 in good health. Some clones in this sample may be carry-over from other donors' samples. Both conserved end residues are part of each CDR3. D genes are given only for firm matches. The size entry is marked missing in some rows and otherwise reads once, few, many or a size class.

. | TRBJ1-1 | 14 | TRBV7-9 | TRBD1 | TGTGCCAGCAGCCCAACAGGGGCCGACTTAGGAGCTTTCTTT | CASSPTGADLGAFF
. | TRBJ1-5 | 22 | TRBV4-1 | . | TGCGCCAGCAGCCAAGGGCGAGGGCGTGGGGAGGAAGGAGGGTCTGGCAATCAGCCCCAGCATTTT | CASSQGRGRGEEGGSGNQPQHF
. | TRBJ2-3 | 14 | TRBV6-1 | . | TGTGCCAGCAGTGAAGACAGGTACACAGATACGCAGTATTTT | CASSEDRYTDTQYF
. | TRBJ2-5 | 14 | TRBV13 | . | TGTGCCAGCAGCTTAAGGGGCAGCCAAGAGACCCAGTACTTC | CASSLRGSQETQYF
once | TRBJ2-7 | 15 | TRBV11-1 | . | TGTGCCAGCAGCCCTTGGACTGTCGGATCCTACGAGCAGTACTTC | CASSPWTVGSYEQYF
. | TRBJ1-1 | 13 | TRBV10-1 | . | TGCGCCAGCAGTGAGGTCCGGGACACTGAAGCTTTCTTT | CASSEVRDTEAFF
. | TRBJ2-7 | 13 | TRBV5-1 | . | TGCGCCAGCAGCTTGCTGCAGGGAGGCGAGCAGTACTTC | CASSLLQGGEQYF
. | TRBJ1-3 | 15 | TRBV30 | . | TGTGCCTGGAGTGTAACAGGGAGTGCTGGAAACACCATATATTTT | CAWSVTGSAGNTIYF
. | TRBJ2-7 | 16 | TRBV7-2 | TRBD2 | TGTGCCAGCAGCCCGACTAGCGGGAGTCGATACTACGAGCAGTACTTC | CASSPTSGSRYYEQYF
. | TRBJ1-3 | 16 | TRBV5-1 | . | TGCGCCAGCAGCTTGGTCGGGCCAGGGTATGCGAACACCATATATTTT | CASSLVGPGYANTIYF
. | TRBJ2-5 | 13 | TRBV28 | . | TGTGCCAGCAGTTTATCCCCCCAAGAGACCCAGTACTTC | CASSLSPQETQYF
. | TRBJ1-1 | 12 | TRBV30 | . | TGTGCCTGGAATTTAGTGAACACTGAAGCTTTCTTT | CAWNLVNTEAFF
. | TRBJ1-2 | 14 | TRBV19 | . | TGTGCCAGTACCCTTCAACAGGGTAGTAAAGGCTACACCTTC | CASTLQQGSKGYTF
once | TRBJ2-3 | 13 | TRBV25-1 | . | TGTGCCGCGAGAATAGCTGCCTCAGATACGCAGTATTTT | CAARIAASDTQYF
. | TRBJ2-1 | 15 | TRBV5-6 | TRBD2 | TGTGCCAGCAGCCTACTAGCGGGAGGCCCTTATGAGCAGTTCTTC | CASSLLAGGPYEQFF
. | TRBJ2-3 | 14 | TRBV29-1 | . | TGCAGCGTTTGTGAAGGAAGCAACACAGATACGCAGTATTTT | CSVCEGSNTDTQYF
. | TRBJ2-1 | 14 | TRBV5-4 | . | TGTGCCAGCAGCTTCCCTCCCTTCAACAATGAGCAGTTCTTC | CASSFPPFNNEQFF
. | TRBJ1-2 | 13 | TRBV29-1 | . | TGCAGCGTTGCACCAAGCCTTAACTATGGCTACACCTTC | CSVAPSLNYGYTF
. | TRBJ2-7 | 12 | TRBV10-2 | . | TGCGCCAGCAGCCCGACCTCCTACGAGCAGTACTTC | CASSPTSYEQYF
once | TRBJ2-7 | 18 | TRBV4-1 | . | TGCGCCAGCAGCCAAGTAGGAGAAGGGGCCCGTAGCTCCTACGAGCAGTACTTC | CASSQVGEGARSSYEQYF
. | TRBJ2-3 | 17 | TRBV15 | . | TGTGCCACCAGCAGAGAGGACGGCAACGGCGTGACAGATACGCAGTATTTT | CATSREDGNGVTDTQYF
. | TRBJ2-7 | 13 | TRBV13 | . | TGTGCCAGCAGCAATGGAGTGAACTACGAGCAGTACTTC | CASSNGVNYEQYF
. | TRBJ1-2 | 15 | TRBV29-1 | TRBD1 | TGCAGCGTTGAAGATTGGGTGGGACAGGGATATGGCTACACCTTC | CSVEDWVGQGYGYTF
. | TRBJ2-3 | 14 | TRBV14 | . | TGTGCCAGCAGCACCCGACAGGGCACAGATACGCAGTATTTT | CASSTRQGTDTQYF
. | TRBJ1-1 | 14 | TRBV5-6 | TRBD1 | TGTGCCAGCAGCCGACAGGGAATGAACACTGAAGCTTTCTTT | CASSRQGMNTEAFF
. | TRBJ2-7 | 14 | TRBV5-4 | . | TGTGCCAGCAGCCTAAGAGTTGCCGGGAGCGAGCAGTACTTC | CASSLRVAGSEQYF
few | TRBJ1-1 | 13 | TRBV11-1 | . | TGTGCCAGCACCCAAAGGGGAGGTGGTGAAGCTTTCTTT | CASTQRGGGEAFF
. | TRBJ1-1 | 13 | TRBV7-9 | . | TGTGCCAGCAGCTTCTCCCTCGGGGGGGAAGCTTTCTTT | CASSFSLGGEAFF
. | TRBJ1-5 | 15 | TRBV4-1 | . | TGCGCCAGCAGCCGCAGGGAGGGTTTCGTTCAGCCCCAGCATTTT | CASSRREGFVQPQHF
few | TRBJ2-2 | 14 | TRBV5-1 | TRBD1 | TGCGCCAGCAGCCGGCAGGGGGCTACCGGGGAGCTGTTTTTT | CASSRQGATGELFF
. | TRBJ2-5 | 12 | TRBV7-2 | . | TGTGCCAGCGGCCCGTGGGGAGAGACCCAGTACTTC | CASGPWGETQYF
. | TRBJ1-4 | 16 | TRBV4-3 | . | TGCGCCAGCAGCCAAGAAGGACCTCCTACTAATGAAAAACTGTTTTTT | CASSQEGPPTNEKLFF
. | TRBJ1-4 | 14 | TRBV7-2 | . | TGTGCCAGCAGCTTACCGGGGCCGGGGCCCAAACTGTTTTTT | CASSLPGPGPKLFF
. | TRBJ1-2 | 13 | TRBV28 | . | TGTGCCAGTTCCCCCCCGGTCCCCTATGGCTACACCTTC | CASSPPVPYGYTF
. | TRBJ1-2 | 16 | TRBV28 | TRBD1 | TGTGCCAGCAGACCGGACAGGGGGACCCTTAACTATGGCTACACCTTC | CASRPDRGTLNYGYTF
. | TRBJ1-2 | 14 | TRBV2 | TRBD1 | TGTGCCAGCAGCCCCGGGACAGGGGGATTTGGCTACACCTTC | CASSPGTGGFGYTF
. | TRBJ2-7 | 13 | TRBV27 | . | TGTGCCAGCCTTCTTGGGGTGCCGTACGAGCAGTACTTC | CASLLGVPYEQYF
. | TRBJ1-5 | 15 | TRBV4-3 | TRBD1 | TGCGCCAGCAGCCTCAGTACAGGGGGTAGTCAGCCCCAGCATTTT | CASSLSTGGSQPQHF
. | TRBJ1-1 | 14 | TRBV25-1 | TRBD1 | TGTGCCAGCAGTGAAACACAGGGGGACACTGAAGCTTTCTTT | CASSETQGDTEAFF
. | TRBJ1-1 | 15 | TRBV19 | . | TGTGCCAGTAGTCGGGAGGTAGACATGAACACTGAAGCTTTCTTT | CASSREVDMNTEAFF
. | TRBJ2-7 | 13 | TRBV14 | . | TGTGCCAGCAGCCAAGACCTGGGGTACGAGCAGTACTTC | CASSQDLGYEQYF
. | TRBJ1-1 | 15 | TRBV19 | TRBD1 | TGTGCCAGTAGGAAGGGGGCGTCCCAGAACACTGAAGCTTTCTTT | CASRKGASQNTEAFF
once | TRBJ1-4 | 14 | TRBV2 | . | TGTGCCAGCAGTGAGGGGGTTTTCAACGAAAAACTGTTTTTT | CASSEGVFNEKLFF
. | TRBJ1-1 | 15 | TRBV2 | TRBD1 | TGTGCCAGCAGGGACAGGGGCCACCCCGTGGAAGAAGCTTTCTTT | CASRDRGHPVEEAFF
. | TRBJ1-5 | 14 | TRBV6-6 | TRBD1 | TGTGCCAGCAGTGGACAGGGAATGGAGAAGCCCCAGCATTTT | CASSGQGMEKPQHF
. | TRBJ1-4 | 12 | TRBV19 | . | TGTGCCAGTAGTATTTATAACCGTGGATTGTTTTTT | CASSIYNRGLFF
. | TRBJ2-7 | 16 | TRBV13 | . | TGTGCCAGCAGCTTAACAGGCCAGGGTGGTACCTACGAGCAGTACTTC | CASSLTGQGGTYEQYF
. | TRBJ1-1 | 12 | TRBV10-3 | . | TGTGCCACCCAGACAGGAAACACTGAAGCTTTCTTT | CATQTGNTEAFF
. | TRBJ2-3 | 16 | TRBV19 | TRBD2 | TGTGCCAGTAGTACGATTACTAGCGGGAGCACAGATACGCAGTATTTT | CASSTITSGSTDTQYF
. | TRBJ1-5 | 15 | TRBV5-1 | . | TGCGCCAGCAGCTCCGGACCGGGCGCGGGGGAGCCCCAGCATTTT | CASSSGPGAGEPQHF
. | TRBJ2-7 | 11 | TRBV28 | . | TGTGCCAGCAGTTTCCTGAGCGAGCAGTACTTC | CASSFLSEQYF
. | TRBJ1-3 | 16 | TRBV28 | TRBD1 | TGTGCCAGCAGTTTAGGCAGGGGGGTGCTAGGAAACACCATATATTTT | CASSLGRGVLGNTIYF
. | TRBJ2-3 | 15 | TRBV5-1 | . | TGCGCCAGCAGCTTAGGACAGATCAGCACAGATACGCAGTATTTT | CASSLGQISTDTQYF
. | TRBJ1-2 | 13 | TRBV5-6 | TRBD1 | TGTGCCAGCGGAAAGGGGGCTCGGGATGGCTACACCTTC | CASGKGARDGYTF
. | TRBJ2-7 | 17 | TRBV18 | . | TGTGCCAGCTCACCTCCGGGACGTGCCGGGGGCACCTACGAGCAGTACTTC | CASSPPGRAGGTYEQYF